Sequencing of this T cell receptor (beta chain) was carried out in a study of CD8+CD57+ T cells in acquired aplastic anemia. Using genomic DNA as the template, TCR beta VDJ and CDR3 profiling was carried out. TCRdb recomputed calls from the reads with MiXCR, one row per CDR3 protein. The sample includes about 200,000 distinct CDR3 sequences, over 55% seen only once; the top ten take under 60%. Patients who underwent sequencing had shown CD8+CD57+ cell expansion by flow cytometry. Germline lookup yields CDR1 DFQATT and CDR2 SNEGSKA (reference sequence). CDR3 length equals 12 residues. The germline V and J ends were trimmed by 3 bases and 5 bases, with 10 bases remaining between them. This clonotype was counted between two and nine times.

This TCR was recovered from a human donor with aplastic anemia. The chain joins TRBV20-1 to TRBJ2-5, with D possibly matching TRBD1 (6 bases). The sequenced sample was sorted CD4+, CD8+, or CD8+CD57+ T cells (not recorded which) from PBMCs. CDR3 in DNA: TGCAGTGCTAGTGTCACAGGGGAGACCCAGTACTTC. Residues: CSASVTGETQYF.